Below are 18 T cell receptor beta chains sequenced from a single sample in a study of blood T cells in healthy people across ages (dated by TCRdb to the mid-2010s). The library relied on 5' RACE. Sequenced using an Illumina HiSeq 2500. A second about 7 to 11 cycle PCR used a sample-barcoded 5' primer and a J-beta primer mix. TCRdb trimmed the raw reads at Q25, called clones with MiXCR and kept productive beta chains. One record per CDR3 amino acid sequence lists the most common genes and DNA. The sample has about 680,000 distinct CDR3 sequences on record, 45% to 50% of them singletons. The ten largest clones take up 30% to 40% of the sample. The specimen sequenced was blood. The origin of the receptors is a woman aged 55-69 years in good health.

The gene calls are TRBV30 and TRBJ2-5; D remains ambiguous. The assigned J gene may be wrong: the sequence end matches TRBJ2-7 better. This CDR3 has 11 amino acids. CDR1 is GTSNPN, CDR2 SVGIG, per germline (reference sequence). The CDR3 DNA sequence: TGTGCCTGGAGTCGTAGCTACGAGCAGTACTTC. It translates to CAWSRSYEQYF.

The rearrangement links TRBV7-9 to TRBJ2-1; D gene uncertain. The V and J ends lost 5 bases and 9 bases respectively, with 17 bases between them. Germline loops: CDR1 SEHNR, CDR2 FQNEAQ (reference sequence). The CDR3 has 14 amino acids. CDR3 sequence: CASSPKVGSSEQFF. The DNA of the CDR3 is TGTGCCAGCAGCCCCAAGGTGGGATCGAGTGAGCAGTTCTTC.

The V and J genes are TRBV5-1 and TRBJ2-1; D possibly corresponds to TRBD2 (6 bases). The length of the CDR3 is 15 residues. Germline values: CDR1 SGHRS, CDR2 YFSETQ. V was shortened by 5 bases and J by 9 bases, with 21 bases between the two germline ends. CDR3 coding DNA: TGCGCCAGCAGACCGAACCCTGAAAAGGGAGGTGAGCAGTTCTTC. This sequence encodes CASRPNPEKGGEQFF.

The chain couples TRBV12-3 or TRBV12-4 to TRBJ2-7; TRBD1 might be the D (5 bases). The CDR3 is 13 amino acids. V was clipped by 6 bases and J by 7 bases, with 16 bases between them. This CDR3 reads CASSRTTMGEQYF. CDR3 in DNA: TGTGCCAGCAGCCGGACAACCATGGGAGAGCAGTACTTC.

The rearrangement uses TRBV20-1 and TRBJ1-4, with a tentative D call TRBD1 (5 bases). This CDR3 has 13 residues. Deletions cut 4 bases from V and 7 bases from J, with 13 bases between. Germline lookup yields CDR1 DFQATT and CDR2 SNEGSKA (reference sequence). This CDR3 reads CSAIGLGGEKLFF. The DNA of the CDR3 is TGCAGTGCTATTGGCCTCGGGGGTGAAAAACTGTTTTTT.

The rearrangement links TRBV20-1 to TRBJ2-5; D gene ambiguous. CDR1 DFQATT and CDR2 SNEGSKA come from the germline V gene (reference sequence). The CDR3 length is 14 residues. Deletions cut 1 base from V and 7 bases from J, with 16 bases between. The CDR3 sequence is CSARASAPRLTQYF. DNA of the CDR3: TGCAGTGCTAGAGCCTCAGCCCCAAGGTTGACCCAGTACTTC.

In its sample, this clonotype was seen a few times. The CDR3 loop reads CASSGTGGRGYTF. The DNA for the CDR3 is TGTGCCAGCAGCGGGACAGGGGGCCGTGGCTACACCTTC. This chain connects TRBV12-3 or TRBV12-4 to TRBJ1-2; TRBD1 agrees at 12 bases. The V and J ends lost 6 bases and 7 bases, in that order; junction bases with no gene match: 3. The CDR3 runs 13 residues.

The chain links TRBV30 to TRBJ2-1, with TRBD2 as a possible D gene (6 bases). Trimming removed 0 bases from V and 15 bases from J, with 15 bases in between. CDR3 length: 12 residues. Looked up from germline, CDR1 is GTSNPN and CDR2 is SVGIG (reference sequence). CDR3 bases: TGTGCCTGGAGTGTAAGTGGGAGGACCTTGTTCTTC. Translation: CAWSVSGRTLFF.

This chain joins TRBV10-3 and TRBJ2-1; TRBD1 or TRBD2 may be the D gene (5 bases each). The germline gives CDR1 ENHRY, CDR2 SYGVKD. This CDR3 has 16 amino acids. The V end lost 4 bases, the J end lost 6 bases, and 19 bases lay between the germline ends. CDR3: CAISGTPGTMINEQFF. The CDR3 DNA reads as TGTGCCATCAGTGGAACTCCGGGGACGATGATCAATGAGCAGTTCTTC.

This clonotype has more than one count but fewer than ten. Germline is not matched at one junction end, which may reflect a read error. The CDR3 sequence is CASSLARASGGQETQYF. The DNA for the CDR3 is TGTGCTAGCAGCTTAGCGCGGGCTAGCGGGGGACAAGAGACCCAGTACTTC. The V gene is TRBV7-7, the J gene TRBJ2-5; 10 bases fit TRBD2. From germline, CDR1 is SSHAT and CDR2 FNYEAQ (reference sequence). The CDR3 is 17 residues long.

V and J are TRBV28 and TRBJ2-5; D gene uncertain. The J call may be wrong; the DNA end is better matched by TRBJ2-7. Per germline, CDR1 MDHEN and CDR2 SYDVKM. This CDR3 is 13 amino acids long. The CDR3 sequence: CASRDNTGYEQYF. The CDR3 DNA reads TGTGCCAGCAGAGATAATACGGGCTACGAGCAGTACTTC.

The J gene is TRBJ2-1, the V gene TRBV5-1; D tentatively fits TRBD1 or TRBD2 (5 bases each). The CDR3 is 17 residues long. The V end was cut by 1 base, the J end by 6 bases, with 20 bases between. Germline CDR1 SGHRS, CDR2 YFSETQ. The CDR3 region has the DNA TGCGCCAGCAGCTTGTTTCCACGGGGCCCTCAGGGCAATGAGCAGTTCTTC. It encodes CASSLFPRGPQGNEQFF.

This chain connects TRBV2 to TRBJ1-6, with unresolved D. Between the trimmed V and J ends, which lost 6 bases and 5 bases, there was a span of 17 bases. The CDR3 length is 16 residues. Germline V gene data show CDR1 as SNHLY and CDR2 as FYNNEI. The CDR3 spells CASRDAQALNNSPLHF. CDR3 DNA sequence: TGTGCCAGCAGGGACGCGCAGGCACTTAATAATTCACCCCTCCACTTT.

The J gene is TRBJ1-1, the V gene TRBV7-3; the D gene is possibly TRBD1 (5 bases). The CDR3 is 14 amino acids. V was shortened by 5 bases and J by 4 bases, with 14 bases between the two germline ends. Germline CDR1 is SGHTA and CDR2 is FQGTGA. CDR3: CASSPTRGGTEAFF. In DNA form, the CDR3 reads TGTGCCAGCAGCCCGACCCGCGGGGGCACTGAAGCTTTCTTT.

The J gene is TRBJ1-5, the V gene TRBV20-1; D uncertain. The CDR3 has 14 residues. The V end was cut by 2 bases, the J end by 3 bases, with 11 bases between. Per the germline V gene, CDR1 is DFQATT and CDR2 is SNEGSKA (reference sequence). The DNA for the CDR3 is TGCAGTGCTAGAACTCCCGCCCCCAATCAGCCCCAGCATTTT. Amino acids: CSARTPAPNQPQHF.

The chain joins TRBV20-1 to TRBJ1-2; TRBD1 might be the D (5 bases). CDR1 is DFQATT, CDR2 SNEGSKA, per germline (reference sequence). The CDR3 extends over 11 amino acids. The V end was cut by 6 bases, the J end by 4 bases, with 9 bases between. CDR3 bases: TGCAGTGCGACAGTATCCTATGGCTACACCTTC. Translated, it gives CSATVSYGYTF.

This clonotype was detected only a few times. The chain employs TRBV20-1 and TRBJ2-3, with 9 bases fitting TRBD2. Germline CDR1 is DFQATT and CDR2 is SNEGSKA (reference sequence). Losses at the gene ends were 5 bases for V and 2 bases for J; bases not matched to a gene: 2. The CDR3 runs 13 residues. CDR3 protein: CSALAGDTDTQYF. CDR3 nucleotides: TGCAGTGCTTTAGCGGGGGACACAGATACGCAGTATTTT.

As concerns this clonotype: At one end, the junction sequence differs from germline, possibly due to a read error. The CDR3 here is CATGREGTSGYNEQFF. Written as DNA, the CDR3 is TGTGCCACCGGCAGAGAGGGGACTAGCGGATACAATGAGCAGTTCTTC. The chain combines TRBV15 with TRBJ2-1, with 11 bases identical to TRBD2. This CDR3 is built from 16 residues. Germline V gives CDR1 LNHNV, CDR2 YYDKDF (reference sequence).